Presented here are 24 T cell receptor beta chains from one specimen sequenced in a study of T-cell reconstitution after alpha-beta-depleted transplantation in children. It was with unique molecular identifiers that the TCRbeta library was prepared. Each CDR3 protein gets one entry after TCRdb re-called the PCR reads with MiXCR. The sample yields some 490,000 distinct CDR3 sequences, under 15% seen once. Here the sequenced sample was PBMCs from the stem cell graft donor, taken from the stem cell graft. All receptors derive from a human donor who donated a stem cell graft to a child with combined immunodeficiency.

The chain carries TRBV7-9 and TRBJ2-3; D is possibly TRBD2 (5 bases). Trimming pared 4 bases from V and 3 bases from J, leaving 17 bases between. Germline V gene lookup returns CDR1 SEHNR and CDR2 FQNEAQ (reference sequence). There are 16 residues in the CDR3. The CDR3 here is CASSSPLGLATDTQYF. As DNA, the CDR3 is TGTGCCAGCAGCTCGCCCCTAGGCCTAGCAACAGATACGCAGTATTTT. The full variable domain, rest sourced from reference TRBV7-9 and TRBJ2-3, is DTGVSQNPRHKITKRGQNVTFRCDPISEHNRLYWYRQTLGQGPEFLTYFQNEAQLEKSRLLSDRFSAERPKGSFSTLEIQRTEQGDSAMYLCASSSPLGLATDTQYFGPGTRLTVL.

This clonotype was recorded many times. V is TRBV12-3 or TRBV12-4 and J is TRBJ2-1; D gene unclear. The CDR3 spans 14 residues. V shed 7 bases and J shed 8 bases, with 18 bases lying between them. The CDR3 loop reads CASTPGLWNDEQFF. The CDR3, as DNA: TGTGCCAGCACCCCGGGCCTCTGGAACGATGAGCAGTTCTTC.

Comments on this clonotype: One end of the junction does not line up with germline, which may come from a read error. The chain is built from TRBV7-2 and TRBJ2-5, with 8 nucleotides matching TRBD2. In germline, CDR1 is SGHTA, CDR2 FQGNSA. The CDR3 has 12 residues. CDR3 DNA sequence: TGTGCCAGCAGCTTAGCTAGCGGGGTTGTGTTCTTC. It is translated as CASSLASGVVFF.

This clonotype showed up just a few times. The rearrangement links TRBV7-9 to TRBJ2-5; a weak D match, TRBD1 (6 bases). CDR1 is SEHNR, CDR2 FQNEAQ, per germline (reference sequence). The V end was cut by 5 bases, the J end by 4 bases, with 17 bases between. CDR3 length: 15 residues. For the CDR3, the DNA is TGTGCCAGCAGCCAACGGGACACCCAAGGAGAGACCCAGTACTTC. Translated, it gives CASSQRDTQGETQYF.

A remark on this clonotype: At one end, the junction sequence differs from germline, possibly due to a read error. The chain joins TRBV12-3 or TRBV12-4 to TRBJ1-4; tentatively, D is TRBD1 (5 bases). The CDR3 has 17 residues. Here the CDR3 DNA reads TGTGCCGGCAGTTTTTCCGGACAATGGGCAACTAATGAAAAACTGTTTTTT. It encodes CAGSFSGQWATNEKLFF.

This clonotype was observed a handful of times. V usage is TRBV9 and J usage is TRBJ2-5; TRBD1 matches 9 bases. Germline assignment: CDR1 SGDLS and CDR2 YYNGEE. There are 14 residues in the CDR3. V lost 4 bases to trimming and J lost 9 bases; unmatched junction nucleotides: 10. CDR3 coding DNA: TGTGCCAGCAGCACCCGGACAGGGGCGGGGGCCCAGTACTTC. As protein: CASSTRTGAGAQYF.

CDR3: CAIKMGLAGAYEQYF. DNA for the CDR3: TGTGCCATCAAGATGGGACTAGCGGGAGCATACGAGCAGTACTTC. The chain joins TRBV10-3 to TRBJ2-7; TRBD2 agrees at 14 bases. CDR1 is ENHRY and CDR2 is SYGVKD in the germline V gene. The CDR3 is 15 amino acids. V shed 7 bases and J 4 bases; nucleotides not matched to a gene: 6.

V usage is TRBV6-1 and J usage is TRBJ2-1; D possibly corresponds to TRBD1 (6 bases). Germline CDR1 reads MNHNS; CDR2 reads SASEGT. The V end lost 5 bases, the J end lost 2 bases, and 13 bases lay between the germline ends. The CDR3 loop spans 15 amino acids. In DNA, the CDR3 is TGTGCCAGCAGTCAGGGGTTAACGGCCTACAATGAGCAGTTCTTC. It encodes CASSQGLTAYNEQFF.

This clonotype has a count of ten or more. The chain couples TRBV12-3 or TRBV12-4 to TRBJ1-1; 10 bases match TRBD1. The CDR3 extends over 14 amino acids. The V and J ends lost 6 bases and 5 bases, in that order; junction bases with no gene match: 6. CDR3 DNA: TGTGCCAGCAGCCGACAGGGGGCTCGGACTGAAGCTTTCTTT. Translation gives CASSRQGARTEAFF.

The J gene is TRBJ2-1, the V gene TRBV11-2, with 12 bases that match TRBD2. The CDR3 sequence is 15 residues long. V lost 3 bases to trimming and J lost 7 bases; unmatched junction nucleotides: 4. The germline CDR1 and CDR2 sequences are SGHAT and FQNNGV. The CDR3 DNA follows: TGTGCCAGCAGCTTTCTAGCGGGGGGGTTTAATGAGCAGTTCTTC. It codes for CASSFLAGGFNEQFF. The full variable domain, rest sourced from reference TRBV11-2 and TRBJ2-1, is EAGVAQSPRYKIIEKRQSVAFWCNPISGHATLYWYQQILGQGPKLLIQFQNNGVVDDSQLPKDRFSAERLKGVDSTLKIQPAKLEDSAVYLCASSFLAGGFNEQFFGPGTRLTVL.

The genes are TRBV10-3 and TRBJ2-1, with TRBD2 identical over 16 bases. Trimming took 2 bases from V and 1 from J; bases not matched to a gene: 8. The CDR3 totals 20 residues. Germline V gene sequence: CDR1 ENHRY, CDR2 SYGVKD. For the CDR3, the DNA is TGTGCCATCAGTGAGCCGGTAGGGACTAGCGGGAGGGGTTCCTACAATGAGCAGTTCTTC. Its translation: CAISEPVGTSGRGSYNEQFF.

This clonotype occurred many times. The genes are TRBV29-1 and TRBJ2-3, with 7 bases aligning to TRBD2. Germline CDR1 and CDR2: SQVTM and ANQGSEA. V shed 4 bases and J 4 bases; nucleotides not matched to a gene: 5. This CDR3 comprises 13 residues. The CDR3 loop is CSVVVLAADTQYF. CDR3 DNA: TGCAGCGTTGTGGTCCTAGCGGCAGATACGCAGTATTTT.

The gene calls are TRBV3-1 and TRBJ2-7, with 10 bases matching TRBD1. J lost 2 bases, V lost 1 base, and 2 bases had no gene match. The CDR3 extends over 15 amino acids. CDR1 LGHDT and CDR2 YNNKEL come from the germline V gene (reference sequence). CDR3 nucleotides: TGTGCCAGCAGCCAAGCGGGACAGGGGCCCTACGAGCAGTACTTC. It translates to CASSQAGQGPYEQYF.

Ten or more counts support this clonotype. Relative to the germline gene, one junction end is altered; a read error may explain this. The chain carries TRBV5-1 and TRBJ2-5, with D possibly being TRBD2 (5 bases). The CDR3 extends over 13 amino acids. The germline V gene has CDR1 SGHRS and CDR2 YFSETQ. This chain's CDR3 is CASSPGIQETQYF. DNA for the CDR3: TGTGCCAGCAGCCCCGGGATCCAAGAGACCCAGTACTTC.

This clonotype was observed a few times. V and J are TRBV24-1 and TRBJ2-1, with D possibly being TRBD2 (5 bases). CDR1 and CDR2 from the germline V gene are KGHDR and SFDVKD. The CDR3 consists of 17 residues. The ends were cut back, 4 bases at V and 2 bases at J, with 17 bases in the middle. CDR3 protein: CATSDPAGGPPYNEQFF. The CDR3 bases are TGTGCCACCAGTGACCCCGCAGGAGGCCCCCCCTACAATGAGCAGTTCTTC.

The chain carries TRBV10-3 and TRBJ2-5, with no clear D. The V end lost 6 bases, the J end lost 1 base, and 9 bases lay between the germline ends. The CDR3 sequence is 13 residues long. Germline CDR1 ENHRY, CDR2 SYGVKD. The CDR3 is CAIRRRSQETQYF. DNA of the CDR3: TGTGCCATCAGGCGCAGATCCCAAGAGACCCAGTACTTC.

This clonotype was recorded at least ten times. The chain recombines TRBV2 with TRBJ2-5; weak D call: TRBD2 (6 bases). The CDR3 runs to 13 residues. V lost 8 bases and J 4 bases, leaving 14 bases between the germline ends. Germline V CDR1 and CDR2: SNHLY, FYNNEI. DNA of the CDR3: TGTGCCAGCTCTAGCGATCACGGAGAGACCCAGTACTTC. Its translation: CASSSDHGETQYF.

This clonotype was seen more than once but under ten times. J is TRBJ1-1 and V is TRBV12-3 or TRBV12-4; no reliable D call. The CDR3 sequence is 13 residues long. V was cut by 7 bases and J by 0 bases, with 9 bases left in between. The CDR3 bases are TGTGCCAGCAACGTGGGGATGAACACTGAAGCTTTCTTT. Protein product: CASNVGMNTEAFF.

The chain employs TRBV27 and TRBJ2-5; TRBD1 aligns across 7 bases. Looked up from germline, CDR1 is MNHEY and CDR2 is SMNVEV (reference sequence). The CDR3 is made up of 13 amino acids. Trimming removed 3 bases from V and 7 bases from J; junction bases left unmatched: 5. The CDR3 DNA is TGTGCCAGCAGTTTGTTTACAGGGGCGACCCAGTACTTC. It yields the protein CASSLFTGATQYF.

This clonotype was found many times. The rearrangement links TRBV10-3 to TRBJ2-5; D could derive from TRBD1 or TRBD2 (6 bases each). V shed 3 bases and J shed 5 bases, with 19 bases lying between them. Germline-derived CDR1 and CDR2 are ENHRY and SYGVKD. The CDR3 covers 16 residues. The CDR3 DNA reads TGTGCCATCAGTGACCGTAGCTCGAGGGGGGAGGAGACCCAGTACTTC. This gives the protein CAISDRSSRGEETQYF.

The chain has TRBV12-3 or TRBV12-4 and TRBJ2-1; TRBD2 matches 11 bases. Trimming took 6 bases from V and 13 from J; bases not matched to a gene: 11. The CDR3 runs to 14 residues. This CDR3 is CASRTGLAVSRQFF. The CDR3 DNA follows: TGTGCCAGCAGAACGGGACTAGCGGTTTCCCGACAGTTCTTC.

At least ten counts were recorded for this clonotype. This chain links TRBV6-5 with TRBJ2-1, with TRBD1 as a possible D gene (5 bases). The CDR3 covers 12 residues. Germline V gene sequence: CDR1 MNHEY, CDR2 SVGAGI. CDR3 in DNA: TGTGCGTCAAGCAGGGTGAACAATGAGCAGTTCTTC. It specifies CASSRVNNEQFF.

The CDR3 region is CSVEEGQGSNQPQHF. The CDR3 DNA reads as TGCAGCGTTGAAGAAGGGCAGGGGAGCAATCAGCCCCAGCATTTT. The rearrangement links TRBV29-1 to TRBJ1-5; weak D call: TRBD1 (6 bases). Germline V gene sequence: CDR1 SQVTM, CDR2 ANQGSEA. V gave up 0 bases and J gave up 1 base, with 10 bases separating them. The CDR3 extends over 15 amino acids. Variable domain in full (rest from reference TRBV29-1 and TRBJ1-5): SAVISQKPSRDICQRGTSLTIQCQVDSQVTMMFWYRQQPGQSLTLIATANQGSEATYESGFVIDKFPISRPNLTFSTLTVSNMSPEDSSIYLCSVEEGQGSNQPQHFGDGTRLSIL.

This clonotype was seen a few times. This chain uses TRBV6-5 with TRBJ2-5; D possibly matches TRBD1 or TRBD2 (6 bases each). The CDR3 sequence is 15 residues long. V was pared by 2 bases and J by 1 base, with 11 bases between. Germline CDR1 reads MNHEY; CDR2 reads SVGAGI. The CDR3 DNA reads TGTGCCAGCAGTTACACCGGGGGCGTCCAAGAGACCCAGTACTTC. Translating gives CASSYTGGVQETQYF.